This TCR beta chain derives from a study of shared clonotypes between healthy human individuals. Turning to the study itself: There were three CD4 naive, three CD4 memory, two CD8 naive and one CD8 memory plates per donor.

All the donors were Caucasian adults who lived in Nashville, Tennessee. The method was immunoSEQ multiplex PCR; TCRdb's version includes in-frame clones alone and lacks a portion of them. The sample yields hundreds of thousands of clones, 73% seen once. A remark on this clone: This specimen includes other DNA sequences encoding the same CDR3.

The clonotype originates from a woman aged 30 to 39 in good health. Sequencing used memory CD4+ T cells sorted from blood. Specified subset: CD45RA-negative fraction.

This chain's CDR3 is CASSPWTGGGYEQYF. CDR3 DNA sequence: TGTGCCAGCAGCCCCTGGACAGGGGGTGGCTACGAGCAGTACTTC. V usage is TRBV7-9 and J usage is TRBJ2-7; 10 bases are a match to TRBD1. The CDR3 covers 15 residues. The germline CDR1 and CDR2 sequences are SEHNR and FQNEAQ (reference sequence). With V trimmed by 5 bases and J by 3 bases, 7 bases remained unmatched. The full variable domain, in which reference TRBV7-9 and TRBJ2-7 provide the parts outside the CDR3, is DTGVSQNPRHKITKRGQNVTFRCDPISEHNRLYWYRQTLGQGPEFLTYFQNEAQLEKSRLLSDRFSAERPKGSFSTLEIQRTEQGDSAMYLCASSPWTGGGYEQYFGPGTRLTVT.